This TCR beta chain was profiled in a study of blood T cell repertoires in COVID-19. About the study: Sites across the United States, Italy and Spain contributed samples from acute and convalescent COVID-19.

The Seattle site enrolled patients during active infection and followed them longitudinally. Profiling relied on immunoSEQ multiplex PCR, and the TCRdb table lists in-frame clones only, not all of them. In the table there are around 370,000 clones, about 87% of which are singletons. V was pared by 3 bases and J by 5 bases, with 8 bases between. The length of the CDR3 is 13 residues. Germline V gene data show CDR1 as LNHDA and CDR2 as SQIVND (reference sequence). The source of this sequence is a woman in her forties or fifties with COVID-19, enrolled during active disease. V gene TRBV19 combines with J gene TRBJ2-4, with D unclear. Source material: peripheral blood. CDR3 bases: TGTGCCAGTAGTATGCGGTCCGAAAACATTCAGTACTTC. Translation: CASSMRSENIQYF.